This T cell receptor (beta chain) was sequenced in a study of T-cell memory formation after mild COVID-19. Across the whole study: For the most part, TCR clusters were specific to one donor.

Study-level points and caveats: The second-wave clones peaking on day 37 were not confirmed as SARS-CoV-2-specific.

Constant-segment primers were used for 5'RACE, and the resulting TCR alpha and TCR beta cDNA libraries carried sample barcodes and UMIs. MiXCR, run by TCRdb on the 5' RACE reads, gives a single entry per CDR3 protein. The sample records under 110,000 distinct CDR3 sequences, around 11% being singletons. The length of the CDR3 is 13 residues. Between the trimmed V and J ends, which lost 0 bases and 6 bases, there was a span of 8 bases. Per germline, CDR1 KGHDR and CDR2 SFDVKD. This clonotype was seen a handful of times. Its target is not known. Sequenced material: PBMCs or a T cell subset sorted from them (not recorded which). This clonotype originated in an adult woman who had mild COVID-19 (a few samples of this study predate the infection). Cell type and time point are not known. This rearrangement joins TRBV24-1 to TRBJ2-7; D might be TRBD1 or TRBD2, each matching 5 bases. This CDR3 is CATSDLNGAEQYF. The CDR3 DNA sequence: TGTGCCACCAGTGATTTGAACGGGGCCGAGCAGTACTTC.